The source of this T cell receptor (beta chain) is a study of blood T cell repertoires in COVID-19. This CDR3 comprises 12 residues. The germline V gene has CDR1 LGHDT and CDR2 YNNKEL (reference sequence). Trimming removed 1 base from V and 3 bases from J, with 3 bases in between. Per the original methods: Using reference gene primer amplification, nucleated cell counts were estimated. Profiled with immunoSEQ multiplex PCR; TCRdb holds only in-frame clones, not every one. From that table come the V and J calls and clone size; the DNA was used to work out D and trimming. This table holds some 160,000 clones, more than 75% found once.

The source is a woman in her 70s with COVID-19, enrolled during active disease. The chain links TRBV3-1 (or the pseudogene TRBV3-2) to TRBJ2-5, with D uncertain. Source material: peripheral blood. This CDR3 reads CASSQAEETQYF. The CDR3 nucleotides are TGTGCCAGCAGCCAAGCCGAAGAGACCCAGTACTTC.